The 5 T cell receptor beta chains below were found in one sample sequenced in a study of TIL therapy for anti-PD-1-resistant metastatic lung cancer (TCRdb year 2021). The time point label on this specimen signifies: pre-treatment sample, taken before nivolumab and TIL therapy. Baseline tumor samples were excised metastases, mostly pleural nodules or supraclavicular lymph nodes, from the same resection used to grow TIL. TCR beta CDR3 regions were amplified from genomic DNA with the immunoSEQ v3 hsTCRB kit using bias-controlled multiplex PCR. TCRdb carries this immuneACCESS record with in-frame sequences only. Its versions omit some clonotypes, under half of them owing to an unresolved V gene in the studies checked, with the rest unexplained. The sample records 95,000 or so clones, 65% of which are singletons. About 10% of the sample is taken by the ten largest. The input for sequencing was tumor tissue, taken at baseline. Receptor source: a person between 25 and 80 years old with non-small cell lung cancer.

This chain uses TRBV9 with TRBJ2-5, with D perhaps TRBD2 (6 bases). The DNA matches TRBJ2-7 better at its end, which makes the J call doubtful. Per germline, CDR1 SGDLS and CDR2 YYNGEE. The CDR3 totals 14 residues. The CDR3 coding sequence is TGTGCCAGCAGCGTAAGTTCTGGAGGGTACGAGCAGTACTTC. Its translation: CASSVSSGGYEQYF.

This clone was recorded a few times. This CDR3 reads CAWGKDSYYGYTF. In nucleotides, the CDR3 is TGTGCCTGGGGAAAGGACAGTTACTATGGCTACACCTTC. The chain is built from TRBV30 and TRBJ1-2, with D perhaps matching TRBD1 (6 bases). Germline V CDR1 and CDR2: GTSNPN, SVGIG (reference sequence). The V end was cut by 5 bases, the J end by 3 bases, with 13 bases between. CDR3 size: 13 residues.

This clone was seen a handful of times. The chain joins TRBV18 to TRBJ1-1; 10 positions agree with TRBD1. Per germline, CDR1 KGHSH and CDR2 LQKENI. V dropped 6 bases and J dropped 4; count of bases not matched to a gene: 5. The CDR3 is 14 amino acids. CDR3 amino acids: CASSGQGQGTEAFF. The CDR3 DNA sequence: TGTGCCAGCTCGGGACAGGGGCAGGGCACTGAAGCTTTCTTT.

The chain combines TRBV7-2 with TRBJ2-3, with D perhaps matching TRBD2 (6 bases). The V and J ends lost 2 bases and 4 bases respectively, with 10 bases between them. Germline CDR1 is SGHTA and CDR2 is FQGNSA. The CDR3 contains 14 residues. For the CDR3, the DNA is TGTGCCAGCAGCTTATCTAGCGCGCCAGATACGCAGTATTTT. Its protein product is CASSLSSAPDTQYF.

The J gene is TRBJ2-3, the V gene TRBV7-2; either TRBD1 or TRBD2 may supply D (5 bases each). The V end lost 3 bases, the J end lost 2 bases, and 9 bases lay between the germline ends. Per the germline V gene, CDR1 is SGHTA and CDR2 is FQGNSA. This CDR3 region has 14 residues. This CDR3 reads CASSFGTHTDTQYF. CDR3 in DNA: TGTGCCAGCAGCTTCGGGACCCACACAGATACGCAGTATTTT.